The 22 T cell receptor beta chains presented below share a single source sample, sequenced in a study of cytomegalovirus exposure and HLA in healthy donors. PCR employed 60 Vbeta and 13 Jbeta primers. The repertoire was sequenced with immunoSEQ multiplex PCR; TCRdb's copy has only in-frame clones and lacks some. The profile shows 100,000 to 150,000 clones, 60% to 80% of them singletons. Sequencing input: PBMCs. These receptors were taken from a man in his thirties or forties in good health and CMV-seronegative.

This clone has just one count. The V gene is TRBV18, the J gene TRBJ1-1; D is possibly TRBD1 (6 bases). V was clipped by 3 bases and J by 5 bases, with 16 bases between them. CDR1 is KGHSH, CDR2 LQKENI, per germline. This CDR3 is 15 amino acids long. The CDR3 DNA reads as TGTGCCAGCTCACCGTACCGCTCAGGGGAGACTGAAGCTTTCTTT. Translated: CASSPYRSGETEAFF.

V usage is TRBV11-2 and J usage is TRBJ2-7, with D unclear. The CDR3 has 15 amino acids. V lost 0 bases, J lost 2 bases, and 11 bases lay in between. Germline V lookup: CDR1 SGHAT, CDR2 FQNNGV. The CDR3: CASSLDLGIAYEQYF. In nucleotides, the CDR3 is TGTGCCAGCAGCTTAGATCTAGGCATCGCCTACGAGCAGTACTTC.

The chain recombines TRBV28 with TRBJ2-5; no clear D gene. Germline loops: CDR1 MDHEN, CDR2 SYDVKM. This CDR3 comprises 13 residues. V gave up 7 bases and J gave up 2 bases, with 11 bases separating them. This chain's CDR3 is CASTRGHQETQYF. CDR3 sequence (DNA): TGTGCCAGCACCCGCGGCCATCAAGAGACCCAGTACTTC.

This chain connects TRBV5-1 to TRBJ2-7; TRBD1 agrees at 9 bases. CDR3 size: 14 residues. From germline, CDR1 is SGHRS and CDR2 YFSETQ. V dropped 4 bases and J dropped 9; count of bases not matched to a gene: 11. The DNA for the CDR3 is TGCGCCAGCAGCCCCCGGGACAGGGCTTTGGGGCAGTACTTC. It specifies CASSPRDRALGQYF.

This clone was detected only a few times. The chain employs TRBV9 and TRBJ2-1; 9 bases map to TRBD2. This CDR3 region has 17 residues. The junction had 13 bases not matched to a gene; V was cut back by 0 bases and J by 9 bases. Per the germline V gene, CDR1 is SGDLS and CDR2 is YYNGEE. The CDR3 reads CASSVVPGGGGAVEQFF. The CDR3 DNA is TGTGCCAGCAGCGTAGTCCCAGGTGGCGGGGGGGCGGTTGAGCAGTTCTTC.

DNA of the CDR3: TGCGCCAGCAGCCCTAGCGGGGGATTAGACAATGAGCAGTTCTTC. It is translated as CASSPSGGLDNEQFF. The chain combines TRBV4-1 with TRBJ2-1, with 10 positions matching TRBD2. Germline trimming cut 4 bases from V and 5 bases from J; bases unmatched to any gene: 5. The CDR3 sequence is 15 residues long. CDR1 and CDR2 from the germline V gene are MGHRA and YSYEKL.

The rearrangement links TRBV9 to TRBJ2-1; D unclear. Trimming took off 4 bases at V and 9 bases at J, with 14 bases between the two ends. The CDR3 is 13 residues long. Germline-derived CDR1 and CDR2 are SGDLS and YYNGEE. In DNA form, the CDR3 reads TGTGCCAGCAGCCCTCATATTAGCAGTGAGCAGTTCTTC. Translation gives CASSPHISSEQFF.

The chain links TRBV13 to TRBJ2-7; 12 bases align to TRBD1. Germline-derived CDR1 and CDR2 are PRHDT and FYEKMQ (reference sequence). Trimming at V came to 3 bases and at J to 3 bases, leaving 6 bases not matched to a gene. This CDR3 spans 16 amino acids. The CDR3 DNA follows: TGTGCCAGCAGCTTCTCCGGGACAGGGGGCTTCTACGAGCAGTACTTC. Amino acids: CASSFSGTGGFYEQYF.

The V call is TRBV7-9, the J call TRBJ1-1, with D possibly matching TRBD1 (6 bases). The germline V and J ends were trimmed by 5 bases and 5 bases, with 12 bases remaining between them. The V gene's germline CDR1 is SEHNR and CDR2 FQNEAQ (reference sequence). There are 13 residues in the CDR3. The chain's CDR3 is CASSLQGETEAFF. The CDR3, as DNA: TGTGCCAGCAGCCTACAGGGAGAAACTGAAGCTTTCTTT. Full variable domain (remainder filled in from reference TRBV7-9 and TRBJ1-1): DTGVSQNPRHKITKRGQNVTFRCDPISEHNRLYWYRQTLGQGPEFLTYFQNEAQLEKSRLLSDRFSAERPKGSFSTLEIQRTEQGDSAMYLCASSLQGETEAFFGQGTRLTVV.

The J gene is TRBJ2-5, the V gene TRBV28, with 7 bases identical to TRBD2. J lost 11 bases, V lost 2 bases, and 5 bases had no gene match. The germline V gene encodes CDR1 MDHEN and CDR2 SYDVKM. The CDR3 is made up of 12 amino acids. The CDR3 DNA sequence: TGTGCCAGCAGTTTAACGAGCGGGGAGCAGTACTTC. Its translation is CASSLTSGEQYF.

The chain carries TRBV11-2 and TRBJ2-1; TRBD2 might be the D (6 bases). This CDR3 region has 14 residues. Trimming shortened V by 0 bases and J by 6 bases, and 9 bases separated the two germline ends. Germline CDR1 is SGHAT and CDR2 is FQNNGV. In nucleotides, the CDR3 is TGTGCCAGCAGCTTAGATAACGGGGGCAATGAGCAGTTCTTC. Protein: CASSLDNGGNEQFF.

This clone was detected only a few times. This chain connects TRBV15 to TRBJ2-7, with D perhaps TRBD1 (6 bases). V lost 0 bases, J lost 7 bases, and 10 bases lay in between. The CDR3 covers 13 residues. Germline values: CDR1 LNHNV, CDR2 YYDKDF (reference sequence). The CDR3 DNA reads TGTGCCACCAGCAGAGACAGGGGAAGGGAGCAGTACTTC. Translated, it gives CATSRDRGREQYF.

The chain uses TRBV5-5 and TRBJ1-1; perhaps TRBD1 as D (5 bases). The germline V gene encodes CDR1 SGHKS and CDR2 YYEKEE (reference sequence). The CDR3 is 14 amino acids. V lost 1 base and J lost 3, with 10 bases in between. CDR3 sequence reads: CASSLRSRDTEAFF. CDR3 DNA sequence: TGTGCCAGCAGCTTGCGGTCCAGGGACACTGAAGCTTTCTTT.

The chain couples TRBV11-2 to TRBJ2-6; the D is unclear. The germline V gene has CDR1 SGHAT and CDR2 FQNNGV. The CDR3 sequence is 17 residues long. Trimming removed 3 bases at V and 3 bases at J, with 15 bases between. CDR3 region: CASSFTRVGVGANVLTF. For the CDR3, the DNA is TGTGCCAGCAGCTTTACTCGGGTGGGTGTTGGGGCCAACGTCCTGACTTTC.

This clone was seen a handful of times. The chain uses TRBV19 and TRBJ2-1; D is perhaps TRBD2 (5 bases). V was shortened by 0 bases and J by 7 bases, with 10 bases between the two germline ends. The CDR3 totals 14 residues. From germline, CDR1 is LNHDA and CDR2 SQIVND (reference sequence). In DNA form, the CDR3 reads TGTGCCAGTAGTATAGACCGGACTGGGAATGAGCAGTTCTTC. This codes for CASSIDRTGNEQFF.

The rearrangement uses TRBV18 and TRBJ2-2; 7 bases match TRBD1. The germline V gene has CDR1 KGHSH and CDR2 LQKENI. This CDR3 spans 15 amino acids. V trimming: 3 bases; J trimming: 2 bases; junction bases outside the gene matches: 3. Here the CDR3 reads CASSPRGGNTGELFF. CDR3 DNA sequence: TGTGCCAGCTCACCCCGAGGGGGCAACACCGGGGAGCTGTTTTTT.

The rearrangement uses TRBV15 and TRBJ1-2; D is perhaps TRBD1 (6 bases). Germline V gene sequence: CDR1 LNHNV, CDR2 YYDKDF (reference sequence). Between the trimmed V and J ends, which lost 5 bases and 3 bases, there was a span of 16 bases. The CDR3 sequence is 15 residues long. The CDR3 bases are TGTGCCACCAGCCCGAAGGGAACAGGGTACTATGGCTACACCTTC. This gives the protein CATSPKGTGYYGYTF. Filled out from reference TRBV15 and TRBJ1-2, the complete variable domain reads DAMVIQNPRYQVTQFGKPVTLSCSQTLNHNVMYWYQQKSSQAPKLLFHYYDKDFNNEADTPDNFQSRRPNTSFCFLDIRSPGLGDTAMYLCATSPKGTGYYGYTFGSGTRLTVV.

The chain joins TRBV10-2 to TRBJ2-7; tentative D call: TRBD2 (6 bases). CDR3 length equals 12 residues. V shed 9 bases and J shed 3 bases, with 12 bases lying between them. Germline V gives CDR1 WSHSY, CDR2 SAAADI. CDR3 DNA: TGCGCCAGTACCCCAGCGGGCTACGAGCAGTACTTC. Translated: CASTPAGYEQYF.

The chain couples TRBV7-9 to TRBJ1-3, with TRBD1 as a possible D gene (6 bases). The V end was cut by 3 bases, the J end by 1 base, with 13 bases between. The germline V gene has CDR1 SEHNR and CDR2 FQNEAQ (reference sequence). This CDR3 is built from 16 residues. CDR3 in DNA: TGTGCCAGCAGCTTCACGACAGGACTTTCTGGAAACACCATATATTTT. Its protein is CASSFTTGLSGNTIYF.

The chain has TRBV10-3 and TRBJ1-1; weak D call: TRBD1 (6 bases). The CDR3 runs to 16 residues. V was cut by 6 bases and J by 6 bases, with 23 bases left in between. Germline CDR1 and CDR2: ENHRY and SYGVKD. In nucleotides, the CDR3 is TGTGCCATCAGGGCCCATGAAGGGGGGGGTATCTCTGAAGCTTTCTTT. Protein: CAIRAHEGGGISEAFF.

V is TRBV9 and J is TRBJ2-7; weak D call: TRBD2 (6 bases). CDR1 and CDR2 (germline): SGDLS, YYNGEE. The CDR3 length is 14 residues. V lost 0 bases and J 4 bases, leaving 11 bases between the germline ends. Written as DNA, the CDR3 is TGTGCCAGCAGCGTAGGAGGGGCGGGATACGAGCAGTACTTC. Protein sequence: CASSVGGAGYEQYF.

This chain connects TRBV6-1 to TRBJ1-1; weak D call: TRBD1 (6 bases). CDR3 length: 11 residues. Between the trimmed V and J ends, which lost 11 bases and 1 base, there was a span of 8 bases. From germline, CDR1 is MNHNS and CDR2 SASEGT. CDR3 in DNA: TGTGCCTCAGGGGCGAACACTGAAGCTTTCTTT. Encoded protein: CASGANTEAFF.